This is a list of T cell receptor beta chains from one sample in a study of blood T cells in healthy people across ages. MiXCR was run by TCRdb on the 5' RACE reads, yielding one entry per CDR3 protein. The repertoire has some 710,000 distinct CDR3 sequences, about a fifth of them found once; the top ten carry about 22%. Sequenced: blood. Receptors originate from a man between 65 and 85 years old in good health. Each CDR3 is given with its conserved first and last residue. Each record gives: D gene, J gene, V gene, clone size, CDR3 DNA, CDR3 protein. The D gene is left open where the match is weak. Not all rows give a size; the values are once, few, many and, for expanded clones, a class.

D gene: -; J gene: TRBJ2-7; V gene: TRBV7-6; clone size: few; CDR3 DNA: TGTGCCAGCAGCTTAGCGACGGCTGGCTACGAGCAGTACTTC; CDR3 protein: CASSLATAGYEQYF
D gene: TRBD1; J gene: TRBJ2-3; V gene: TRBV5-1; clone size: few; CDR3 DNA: TGCGCCAGCAGCTTCGAGGGGGCGTCTATGACAGATACGCAGTATTTT; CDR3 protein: CASSFEGASMTDTQYF
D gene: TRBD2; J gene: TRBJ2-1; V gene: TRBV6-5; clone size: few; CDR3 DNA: TGTGCCAGCAGTTACTACGGGGGGGACAATGAGCAGTTCTTC; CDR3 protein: CASSYYGGDNEQFF
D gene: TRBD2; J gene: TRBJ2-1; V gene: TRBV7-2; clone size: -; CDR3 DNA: TGTGCCAGCAGTCAAGTCACCGGGACTAGATCCTACAATGAGCAGTTCTTC; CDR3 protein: CASSQVTGTRSYNEQFF
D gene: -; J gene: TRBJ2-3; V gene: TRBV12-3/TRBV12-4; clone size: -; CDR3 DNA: TGTGCCAGCAGTCCACCCGGGACATACGATACGCAGTATTTT; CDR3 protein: CASSPPGTYDTQYF
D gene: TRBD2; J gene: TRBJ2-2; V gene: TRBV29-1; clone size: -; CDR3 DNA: TGCAGCGTAGGGACTAGCAGTCACACCGGGGAGCTGTTTTTT; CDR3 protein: CSVGTSSHTGELFF
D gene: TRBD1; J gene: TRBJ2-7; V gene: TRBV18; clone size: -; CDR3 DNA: TGTGCCAGCTCGTTACAGGGGAGCCTTTCCTACGAGCAGTACTTC; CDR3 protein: CASSLQGSLSYEQYF
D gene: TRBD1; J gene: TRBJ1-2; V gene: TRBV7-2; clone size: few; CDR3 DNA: TGTGCCAGCAGCTTAGGTTCACAGGGGTTCTATGGCTACACCTTC; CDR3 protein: CASSLGSQGFYGYTF
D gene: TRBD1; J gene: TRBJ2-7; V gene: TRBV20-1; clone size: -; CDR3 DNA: TGCAGTGCTAGACCCGGACAGGGGGCTTCCTACGAGCAGTACTTC; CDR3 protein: CSARPGQGASYEQYF
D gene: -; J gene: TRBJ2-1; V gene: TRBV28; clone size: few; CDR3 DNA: TGTGCCAGCACTCAAGCGGGTTTCTCCTACAATGAGCAGTTCTTC; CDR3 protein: CASTQAGFSYNEQFF
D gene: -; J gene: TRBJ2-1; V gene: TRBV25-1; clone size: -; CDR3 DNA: TGTGCCAGCACTCAGACAGATAGGAATGAGCAGTTCTTC; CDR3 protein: CASTQTDRNEQFF
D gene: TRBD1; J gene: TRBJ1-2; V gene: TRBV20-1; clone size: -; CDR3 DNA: TGCAGTGCTACCCCGGACAGGGGATATGGCTACACCTTC; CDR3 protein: CSATPDRGYGYTF
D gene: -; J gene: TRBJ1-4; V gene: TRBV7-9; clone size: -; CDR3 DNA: TGTGCCAGCAGCCCGACCCCAGAAAATGAAAAACTGTTTTTT; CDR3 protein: CASSPTPENEKLFF